This TCR beta chain originates from a study of early T cells in non-severe SARS-CoV-2 infection. Whole-study context: Unpaired chains resulted from sequencing bulk RNA of unsorted whole blood.

This clonotype was seen repeatedly, ten times or more. The protocol attached unique molecular identifiers to individual cDNA molecules. TCRdb called the 5' RACE reads again in MiXCR, with one record for every CDR3 protein. The sample contains tens of thousands of distinct CDR3 sequences, about 4.3% of which appear only once. The receptor was isolated from an adult who was a healthcare worker with PCR-confirmed SARS-CoV-2 infection or an uninfected control (not recorded which). Sequences were derived from whole blood, sampled at baseline.

CDR3 bases: TGCAGTGCTAGAAGAGGAGAGACCCAGTACTTC. This translates into CSARRGETQYF. The chain couples TRBV20-1 to TRBJ2-5, with D uncertain. The V end was cut by 2 bases, the J end by 4 bases, with 5 bases between. The CDR3 length is 11 residues. Per the germline V gene, CDR1 is DFQATT and CDR2 is SNEGSKA (reference sequence).